A selection of T cell receptor beta chains follows, all from one sample in a study of regulatory T cells in long-lasting Graves disease. TCRdb itself ran the multiplex PCR reads through MiXCR, one entry per CDR3 protein. Among 350,000 to 500,000 distinct CDR3 sequences, 16% were seen once, and the ten largest hold under 30%. These data were likewise used in another study, on T cells in Graves' hyperthyroidism and ophthalmopathy.

The sample in question was peripheral blood mononuclear cells (PBMCs), obtained at new diagnosis, from a patient treated with antithyroid drugs. These receptors came from a woman under 30 with Graves disease. Both conserved end residues are part of each CDR3. Size is stated for part of the rows, as once, few or many counts, or as a class when the clone is expanded.

CSASTGTQYF	TRBV20-1	TRBJ2-3	.
CASSERGRTTNEKLFF	TRBV2	TRBJ1-4	many
CASTRWGGGSYEQYF	TRBV12-3/TRBV12-4	TRBJ2-7	many
CASSLEGSEQFF	TRBV11-2	TRBJ2-1	many
CAWIPGFAKTEAFF	TRBV30	TRBJ1-1	.
CSAQLRQADNQPQHF	TRBV20-1	TRBJ1-5	.
CSATGGAETQYF	TRBV20-1	TRBJ2-5	many
CASSQTSGTDTQYF	TRBV7-9	TRBJ2-3	many
CASSALNRGAGELFF	TRBV7-2	TRBJ2-2	many
CASSVAGEGNSPLHF	TRBV2	TRBJ1-6	few
CSASLPTGIIDTQYF	TRBV20-1	TRBJ2-3	many
CASSVDRVPYEQYF	TRBV9	TRBJ2-7	many
CASSWDGPSYNEQFF	TRBV12-3/TRBV12-4	TRBJ2-1	many
CASSDLTSGSWVEQYF	TRBV6-1	TRBJ2-7	few
CSARDLLRANTGELFF	TRBV20-1	TRBJ2-2	few
CASSVVLAGGPGELFF	TRBV9	TRBJ2-2	once
CASSQGLAGRTANTGELFF	TRBV4-1	TRBJ2-2	.